The rows below give T cell receptor beta chains drawn from one sample of a study of regulatory and conventional T cells in RAG deficiency. Only in-frame clones appear in the TCRdb table, and some are missing; sequencing was by immunoSEQ multiplex PCR. This table holds approximately 21,000 clones, 95% to 97% found once. The data were also submitted as part of a second study, on regulatory T cells.

The specimen sequenced was CD25- CD4+ T cells sorted from blood. The receptors stem from a human donor in good health. Each CDR3 is given with its conserved first and last residue. Each record gives: D gene, clone size, V gene, J gene, CDR3 DNA, CDR3 protein. A D gene is named only where the DNA matches it firmly. Not all rows give a size; the values are once, few, many and, for expanded clones, a class.

-	-	TRBV29-1	TRBJ1-2	TGCAGCGTGGATCCCTGGGGGGATCGTTCTGATGGCTACACCTTC	CSVDPWGDRSDGYTF
TRBD1	-	TRBV20-1	TRBJ1-2	TGCAGTGCTGGGACAGGGAATGGCTACACCTTC	CSAGTGNGYTF
-	-	TRBV6-5	TRBJ1-4	TGTGCCAGCAAGGGGGGGGGTGTCAATGAAAAACTGTTTTTT	CASKGGGVNEKLFF
-	-	TRBV10-2	TRBJ1-3	TGCGCCAGCAGGACAGCTGGAAACACCATATATTTT	CASRTAGNTIYF
TRBD2	-	TRBV9	TRBJ2-2	TGTGCCAGCAGCCCGCGCCTTCTAGCGGGGGTTACCGGGGAGCTGTTTTTT	CASSPRLLAGVTGELFF
-	-	TRBV15	TRBJ1-4	TGTGCCACCAGCATTAACAGTAACCCGAATGAAAAACTGTTTTTT	CATSINSNPNEKLFF
-	few	TRBV5-1	TRBJ2-3	TGCGCCAGCAGCTTGGTGGGGGGGCTCACAGATACGCAGTATTTT	CASSLVGGLTDTQYF
-	-	TRBV6-6	TRBJ1-2	TGTGCCAGCAGTTACGGCCCCGGGACAACTAACTATGGCTACACCTTC	CASSYGPGTTNYGYTF
-	-	TRBV5-1	TRBJ2-5	TGCGCCAGCAGCTTGAACAGGGGAGGAGAGACCCAGTACTTC	CASSLNRGGETQYF
-	-	TRBV18	TRBJ1-5	TGTGCCAGCTCACACACTACAGGGAATAGCAATCAGCCCCAGCATTTT	CASSHTTGNSNQPQHF
-	-	TRBV19	TRBJ2-7	TGTGCCAGTAGTACCGTCTTTACCCCGGGACACCGAAGGAGCTACGAGCAGTACTTC	CASSTVFTPGHRRSYEQYF
-	-	TRBV5-1	TRBJ2-6	TGCGCCAGCAGCTTGGGGCCTAGCTCTGGGGCCAACGTCCTGACTTTC	CASSLGPSSGANVLTF
-	-	TRBV7-2	TRBJ1-6	TGTGCCAGCAGCTTAGGTCGTTCCAGAGGCTCCTATAATTCACCCCTCCACTTT	CASSLGRSRGSYNSPLHF
-	-	TRBV6-1	TRBJ1-1	TGTGCCAGCAGTGACTCGGGGAGAGCGAACACTGAAGCTTTCTTT	CASSDSGRANTEAFF
-	-	TRBV6-1	TRBJ1-3	TGTGCCAGCCCCAGGGACTCTGGAAACACCATATATTTT	CASPRDSGNTIYF
TRBD1	-	TRBV2	TRBJ1-4	TGTGCCAGCAAGACACAGGGGGCTGTCGGGGAAAAACTGTTTTTT	CASKTQGAVGEKLFF
TRBD1	-	TRBV5-1	TRBJ2-7	TGCGCCAGCAGCGGGACAGGGAATTACGAGCAGTACTTC	CASSGTGNYEQYF
-	-	TRBV2	TRBJ1-4	TGTGCCACTCAAGCAGAGGTTGTCTCGGGTGAAAAACTGTTTTTT	CATQAEVVSGEKLFF
TRBD2	-	TRBV15	TRBJ2-7	TGTGCCACCAGCAGAGATAGCGGGGGCCCTGGAGAGCAGTACTTC	CATSRDSGGPGEQYF
-	-	TRBV2	TRBJ1-6	TGTGCCAGCAGAAGTACAGACTCCTATAATTCACCCCTCCACTTT	CASRSTDSYNSPLHF
-	-	TRBV28	TRBJ1-3	TGTGCCAGCAGTTTATGGGGGGGCTCTGGAAACACCATATATTTT	CASSLWGGSGNTIYF
-	-	TRBV27	TRBJ1-2	TGTGCCAGCGGCAGGACAGATAACTATGGCTACACCTTC	CASGRTDNYGYTF
-	-	TRBV5-1	TRBJ1-2	TGCGCCAGCAGCTTGCGGCAGGGTTGGGATGGCTACACCTTC	CASSLRQGWDGYTF
-	-	TRBV15	TRBJ1-5	TGTGCCACCAGCAGAGATAGGGGGGGTTATAGCAATCAGCCCCAGCATTTT	CATSRDRGGYSNQPQHF
TRBD1	-	TRBV4-3	TRBJ1-4	TGCGCCAGCAGCCAAGATGGAAGCGTAGGGACAGGGGCGAAACTGTTTTTT	CASSQDGSVGTGAKLFF
-	once	TRBV6-5	TRBJ1-2	TGTGCCCCCCGCCGCCGGTCAGGCTACACCTTC	CAPRRRSGYTF
-	-	TRBV7-6	TRBJ2-7	TGTGCCAGCAGCCCGCTGGGCAAGTACGAGCAGTACTTC	CASSPLGKYEQYF
TRBD1	-	TRBV30	TRBJ1-3	TGTGCCTGGAGTGTAGGGGACAGCAGCCCTTGGAGCTCTGGAAACACCATATATTTT	CAWSVGDSSPWSSGNTIYF
-	once	TRBV2	TRBJ1-2	TGTGCCAGCAATATATCACCCGACGGGTATGGCTACACCTTC	CASNISPDGYGYTF
TRBD1	once	TRBV14	TRBJ2-6	TGTGCCAGCAGCTCGAGAATTTTACAGGGGGTATCAGGGGCCAACGTCCTGACTTTC	CASSSRILQGVSGANVLTF
TRBD1	-	TRBV5-4	TRBJ1-1	TGTGCCAGCAGCTTAGGACAGGGGAGGGGCACTGAAGCTTTCTTT	CASSLGQGRGTEAFF
-	once	TRBV6-1	TRBJ1-5	TGTGCCAGCAGTGGGAGGACTGGCGGGTTGAGCAATCAGCCCCAGCATTTT	CASSGRTGGLSNQPQHF
-	-	TRBV25-1	TRBJ1-1	TGTGCCAGCGGGGACTGGGGGGACGCTGAAGCTTTCTTT	CASGDWGDAEAFF